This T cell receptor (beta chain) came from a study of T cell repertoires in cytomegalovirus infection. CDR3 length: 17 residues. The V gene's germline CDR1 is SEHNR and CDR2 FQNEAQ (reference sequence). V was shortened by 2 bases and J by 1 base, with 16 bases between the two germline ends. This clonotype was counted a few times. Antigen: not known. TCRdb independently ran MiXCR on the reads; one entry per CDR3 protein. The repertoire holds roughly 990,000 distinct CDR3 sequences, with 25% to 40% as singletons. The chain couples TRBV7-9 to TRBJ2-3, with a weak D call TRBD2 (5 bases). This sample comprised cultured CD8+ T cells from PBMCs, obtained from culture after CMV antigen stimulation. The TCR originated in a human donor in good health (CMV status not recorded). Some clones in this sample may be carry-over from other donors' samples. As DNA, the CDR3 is TGTGCCAGCAGCTTACCGGGCCCGGGATTAGGCACAGATACGCAGTATTTT. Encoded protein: CASSLPGPGLGTDTQYF.